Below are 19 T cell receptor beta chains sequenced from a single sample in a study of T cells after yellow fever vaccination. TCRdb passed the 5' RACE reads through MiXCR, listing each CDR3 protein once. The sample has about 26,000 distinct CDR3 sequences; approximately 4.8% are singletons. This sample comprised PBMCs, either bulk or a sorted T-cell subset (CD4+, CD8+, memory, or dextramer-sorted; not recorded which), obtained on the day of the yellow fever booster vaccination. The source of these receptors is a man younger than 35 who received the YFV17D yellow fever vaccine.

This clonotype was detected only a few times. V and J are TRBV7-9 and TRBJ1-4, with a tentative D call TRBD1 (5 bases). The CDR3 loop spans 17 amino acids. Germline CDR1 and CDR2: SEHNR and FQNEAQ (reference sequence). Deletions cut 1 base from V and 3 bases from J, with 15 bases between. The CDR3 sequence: CASSLVAGKEANEKLFF. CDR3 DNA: TGTGCCAGCAGCTTAGTCGCAGGGAAAGAGGCTAATGAAAAACTGTTTTTT.

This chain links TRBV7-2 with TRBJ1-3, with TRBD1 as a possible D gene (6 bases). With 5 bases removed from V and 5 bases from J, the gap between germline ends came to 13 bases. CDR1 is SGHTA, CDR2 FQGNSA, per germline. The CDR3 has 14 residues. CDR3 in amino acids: CASSLRDTRNTIYF. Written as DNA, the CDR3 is TGTGCCAGCAGCCTCCGGGACACTCGAAACACCATATATTTT.

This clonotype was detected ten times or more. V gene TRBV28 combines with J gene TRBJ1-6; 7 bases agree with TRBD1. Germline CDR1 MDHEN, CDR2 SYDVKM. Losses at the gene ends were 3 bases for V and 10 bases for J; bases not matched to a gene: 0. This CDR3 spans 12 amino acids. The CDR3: CASSLTGSPLHF. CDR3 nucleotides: TGTGCCAGCAGTTTGACAGGGTCACCCCTCCACTTT.

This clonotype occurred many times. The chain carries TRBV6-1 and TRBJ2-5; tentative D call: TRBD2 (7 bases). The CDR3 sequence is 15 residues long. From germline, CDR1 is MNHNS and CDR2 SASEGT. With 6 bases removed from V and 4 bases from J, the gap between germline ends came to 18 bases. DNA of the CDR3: TGTGCCAGCAGGCCTCGTCCGGGGGGCGGAGAGACCCAGTACTTC. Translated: CASRPRPGGGETQYF.

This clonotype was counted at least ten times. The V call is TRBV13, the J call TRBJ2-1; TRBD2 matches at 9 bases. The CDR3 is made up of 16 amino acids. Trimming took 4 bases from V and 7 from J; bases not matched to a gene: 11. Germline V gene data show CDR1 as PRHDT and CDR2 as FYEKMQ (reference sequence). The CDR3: CASSSTGVAGENEQFF. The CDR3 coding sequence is TGTGCCAGCAGCTCTACCGGGGTAGCGGGGGAAAATGAGCAGTTCTTC.

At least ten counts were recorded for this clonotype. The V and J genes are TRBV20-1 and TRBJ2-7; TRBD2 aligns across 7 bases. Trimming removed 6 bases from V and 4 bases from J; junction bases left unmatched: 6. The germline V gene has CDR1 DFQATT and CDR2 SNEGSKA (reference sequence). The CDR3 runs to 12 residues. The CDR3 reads CSAGRVGYEQYF. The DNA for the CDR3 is TGCAGTGCGGGGAGGGTTGGGTACGAGCAGTACTTC.

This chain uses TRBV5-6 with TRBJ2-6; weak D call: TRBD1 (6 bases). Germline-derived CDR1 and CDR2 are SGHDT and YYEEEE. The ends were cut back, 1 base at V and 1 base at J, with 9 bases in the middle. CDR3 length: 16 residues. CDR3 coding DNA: TGTGCCAGCAGCTTGAATACAGGGTCTGGGGCCAACGTCCTGACTTTC. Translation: CASSLNTGSGANVLTF.

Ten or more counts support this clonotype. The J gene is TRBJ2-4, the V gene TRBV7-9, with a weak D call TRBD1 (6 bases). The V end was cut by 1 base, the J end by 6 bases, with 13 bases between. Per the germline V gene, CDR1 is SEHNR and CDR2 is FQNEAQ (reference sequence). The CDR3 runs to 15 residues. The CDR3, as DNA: TGTGCCAGCAGCTTAGTTCAGGGGACCTTAAACATTCAGTACTTC. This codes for CASSLVQGTLNIQYF.

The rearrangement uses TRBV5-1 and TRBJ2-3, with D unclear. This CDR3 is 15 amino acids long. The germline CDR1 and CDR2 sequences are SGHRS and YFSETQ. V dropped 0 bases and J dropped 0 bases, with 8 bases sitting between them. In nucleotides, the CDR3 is TGCGCCAGCAGCTTGGACAGCTCTAGCACAGATACGCAGTATTTT. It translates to CASSLDSSSTDTQYF. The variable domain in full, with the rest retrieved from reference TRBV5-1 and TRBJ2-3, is KAGVTQTPRYLIKTRGQQVTLSCSPISGHRSVSWYQQTPGQGLQFLFEYFSETQRNKGNFPGRFSGRQFSNSRSEMNVSTLELGDSALYLCASSLDSSSTDTQYFGPGTRLTVL.

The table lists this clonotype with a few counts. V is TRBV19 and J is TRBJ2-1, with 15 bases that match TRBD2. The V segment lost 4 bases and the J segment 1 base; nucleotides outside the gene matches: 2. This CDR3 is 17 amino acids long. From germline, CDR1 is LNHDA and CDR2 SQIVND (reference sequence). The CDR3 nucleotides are TGTGCCAGTAGTAGGACTAGCGGGGGGGAATCCTACAATGAGCAGTTCTTC. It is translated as CASSRTSGGESYNEQFF.

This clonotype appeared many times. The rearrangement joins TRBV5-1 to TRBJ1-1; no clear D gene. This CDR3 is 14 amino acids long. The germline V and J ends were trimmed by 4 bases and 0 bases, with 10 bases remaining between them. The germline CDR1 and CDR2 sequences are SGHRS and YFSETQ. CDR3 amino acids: CASSLGVMNTEAFF. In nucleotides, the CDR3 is TGCGCCAGCAGCCTCGGGGTCATGAACACTGAAGCTTTCTTT. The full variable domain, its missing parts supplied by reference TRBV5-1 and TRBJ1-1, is KAGVTQTPRYLIKTRGQQVTLSCSPISGHRSVSWYQQTPGQGLQFLFEYFSETQRNKGNFPGRFSGRQFSNSRSEMNVSTLELGDSALYLCASSLGVMNTEAFFGQGTRLTVV.

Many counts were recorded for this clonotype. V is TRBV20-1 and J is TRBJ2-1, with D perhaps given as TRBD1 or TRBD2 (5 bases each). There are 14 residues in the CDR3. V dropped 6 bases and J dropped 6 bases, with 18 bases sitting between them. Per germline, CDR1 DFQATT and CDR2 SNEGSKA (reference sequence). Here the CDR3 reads CSAPPRTGRNEQFF. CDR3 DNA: TGCAGTGCCCCCCCCAGGACGGGACGCAATGAGCAGTTCTTC.

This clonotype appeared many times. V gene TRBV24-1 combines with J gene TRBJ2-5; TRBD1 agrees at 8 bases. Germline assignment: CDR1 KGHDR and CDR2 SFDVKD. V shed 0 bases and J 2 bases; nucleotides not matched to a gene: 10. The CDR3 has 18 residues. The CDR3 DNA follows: TGTGCCACCAGTGATTTGCCGGGGACAGGAGACTATCAAGAGACCCAGTACTTC. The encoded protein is CATSDLPGTGDYQETQYF.

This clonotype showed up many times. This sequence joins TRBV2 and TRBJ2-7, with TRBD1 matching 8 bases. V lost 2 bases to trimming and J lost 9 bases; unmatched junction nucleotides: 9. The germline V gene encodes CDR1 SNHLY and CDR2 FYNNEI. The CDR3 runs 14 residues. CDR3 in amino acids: CASSESPGGIRQYV. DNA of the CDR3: TGTGCCAGCAGTGAATCTCCAGGGGGCATTCGGCAGTACGTC.

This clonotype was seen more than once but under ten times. The CDR3 DNA follows: TGTGCCAGCAGCCCTACTGCCGACGGTGGGGAGACCCAGTACTTC. Translating it yields CASSPTADGGETQYF. The chain couples TRBV7-9 to TRBJ2-5; D call uncertain. This CDR3 has 15 residues. CDR1 SEHNR and CDR2 FQNEAQ come from the germline V gene (reference sequence). Trimming pared 5 bases from V and 5 bases from J, leaving 18 bases between.

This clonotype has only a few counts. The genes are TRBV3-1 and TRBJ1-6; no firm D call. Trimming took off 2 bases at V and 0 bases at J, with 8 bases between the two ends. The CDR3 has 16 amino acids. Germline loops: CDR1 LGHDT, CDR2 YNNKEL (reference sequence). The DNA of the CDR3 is TGTGCCAGCAGCCAAAGGAGAAGCTCCTATAATTCACCCCTCCACTTT. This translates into CASSQRRSSYNSPLHF.

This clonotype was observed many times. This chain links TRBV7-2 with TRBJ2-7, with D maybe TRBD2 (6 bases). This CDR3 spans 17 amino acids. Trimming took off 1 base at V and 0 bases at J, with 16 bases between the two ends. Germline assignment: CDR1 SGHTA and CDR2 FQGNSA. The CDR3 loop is CASSLGVSGHNSYEQYF. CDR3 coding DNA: TGTGCCAGCAGCTTAGGGGTTAGCGGACATAACTCCTACGAGCAGTACTTC.

CDR3 in DNA: TGTGCCAGCAGTTTTGTAGCCGGGTACAATGAGCAGTTCTTC. The encoded protein is CASSFVAGYNEQFF. This sequence joins TRBV28 and TRBJ2-1; D is ambiguous. Germline V lookup: CDR1 MDHEN, CDR2 SYDVKM. The V end lost 3 bases, the J end lost 4 bases, and 10 bases lay between the germline ends. This CDR3 has 14 residues.

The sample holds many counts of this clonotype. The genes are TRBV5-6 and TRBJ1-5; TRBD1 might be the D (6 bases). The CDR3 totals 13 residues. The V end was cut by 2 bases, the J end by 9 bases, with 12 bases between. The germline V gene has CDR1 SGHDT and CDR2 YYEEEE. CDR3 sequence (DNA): TGTGCCAGCAGCTTAAGGGACATCCCGCCCCAGCATTTT. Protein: CASSLRDIPPQHF.